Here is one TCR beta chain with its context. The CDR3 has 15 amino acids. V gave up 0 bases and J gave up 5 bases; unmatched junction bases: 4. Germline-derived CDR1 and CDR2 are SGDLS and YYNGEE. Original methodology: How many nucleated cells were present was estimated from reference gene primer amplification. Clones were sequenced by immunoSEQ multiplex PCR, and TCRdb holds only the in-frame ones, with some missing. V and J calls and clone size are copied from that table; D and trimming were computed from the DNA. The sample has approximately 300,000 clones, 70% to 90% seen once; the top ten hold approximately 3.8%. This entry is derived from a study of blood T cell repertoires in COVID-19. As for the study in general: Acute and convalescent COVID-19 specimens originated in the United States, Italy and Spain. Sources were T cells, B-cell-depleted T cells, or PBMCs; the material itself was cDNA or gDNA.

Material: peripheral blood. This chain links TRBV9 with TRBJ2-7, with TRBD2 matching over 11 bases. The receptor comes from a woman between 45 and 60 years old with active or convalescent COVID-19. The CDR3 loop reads CASSVGPLAGDEQYF. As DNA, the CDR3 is TGTGCCAGCAGCGTAGGACCACTAGCGGGAGACGAGCAGTACTTC.